Detailed here is one T cell receptor (beta chain). This record comes from a study of Ad26.COV2.S vaccination and SARS-CoV-2 variants. Study-wide background: Enrolled in COV1001, the donor was in the Ad26.COV2.S trial arm, which received the vaccine.

The method was immunoSEQ multiplex PCR; TCRdb's version includes in-frame clones alone and lacks a portion of them. The data hold about 350,000 clones, with about nine tenths observed a single time. This CDR3 has 16 residues. V shed 0 bases and J 0 bases; nucleotides not matched to a gene: 2. Germline CDR1 is MGHDK and CDR2 is SYGVNS. Sample treatment: approximately 18 received Ad26.COV2.S at low or high dose, single or two shots; several received placebo; per-sample allocation not given. Each sample was drawn 63 days after the first injection (of vaccine or placebo). The clonotype was recovered from a person aged 18-65 years who received the Ad26.COV2.S COVID-19 vaccine or a placebo. The chain is built from TRBV25-1 and TRBJ2-3, with 8 nucleotides matching TRBD2. The input for sequencing was peripheral blood, taken in a trial of Ad26.COV2.S vaccine versus placebo. The CDR3 sequence is CASSEYPSGSTDTQYF. CDR3 in DNA: TGTGCCAGCAGTGAATACCCTAGCGGGAGCACAGATACGCAGTATTTT.